What follows are 10 T cell receptor beta chains derived from one specimen sequenced in a study of CD8+ T cells in alopecia areata. Isolated RNA was reverse transcribed into cDNA used as the sequencing template. Libraries were prepared by immunoSEQ multiplex PCR; TCRdb keeps only in-frame clonotypes and omits some of them. The sample yields about 140,000 clones, approximately 86% seen once. The treatment denotes: oral pan-JAK inhibitor, 5-10 mg twice daily. Sequencing was performed on CD8+ T cells sorted from blood, taken at week 4, from a patient treated with tofacitinib. The receptors stem from a human donor with alopecia areata.

Points on this clone: The junction departs from germline at one end; a sequencing error may be responsible. The chain couples TRBV11-2 to TRBJ2-7; perhaps TRBD1 as D (5 bases). The CDR3 spans 14 residues. Germline assignment: CDR1 SGHAT and CDR2 FQNNGV. CDR3 nucleotide sequence: TGTGCCAGCAGCTTAGTATTAACAGGTGGCGAGCAGTGCTTC. It codes for CASSLVLTGGEQCF. The whole variable domain, filled in from reference TRBV11-2 and TRBJ2-7, reads EAGVAQSPRYKIIEKRQSVAFWCNPISGHATLYWYQQILGQGPKLLIQFQNNGVVDDSQLPKDRFSAERLKGVDSTLKIQPAKLEDSAVYLCASSLVLTGGEQCFGPGTRLTVT.

The chain carries TRBV2 and TRBJ2-6; D possibly uses TRBD1 or TRBD2 (6 bases each). The V end lost 10 bases, the J end lost 0 bases, and 16 bases lay between the germline ends. Per the germline V gene, CDR1 is SNHLY and CDR2 is FYNNEI. This CDR3 has 16 amino acids. This chain's CDR3 is CAIPVRGASGANVLTF. Written as DNA, the CDR3 is TGTGCCATACCAGTGAGGGGGGCCTCTGGGGCCAACGTCCTGACTTTC.

This chain connects TRBV4-1 to TRBJ2-3, with D possibly called TRBD1 or TRBD2 (5 bases each). Per germline, CDR1 MGHRA and CDR2 YSYEKL. Trimming cost V 2 bases and J 5 bases, with 17 bases left between them. The CDR3 runs 16 residues. In DNA, the CDR3 is TGCGCCAGCAGCCAATCAGGAGCCAGGGCGGGAGATACGCAGTATTTT. As protein: CASSQSGARAGDTQYF.

The V and J genes are TRBV10-3 and TRBJ2-7; D possibly corresponds to TRBD2 (6 bases). Germline assignment: CDR1 ENHRY and CDR2 SYGVKD. Trimming stripped 9 bases from V and 1 base from J, with 13 bases between. The CDR3 spans 13 residues. The CDR3 nucleotides read TGTGCCATTCGGGACGGGGGATCCTACGAGCAGTACTTC. Protein product: CAIRDGGSYEQYF.

This clone has more than one count but fewer than ten. The chain combines TRBV29-1 with TRBJ2-7; TRBD2 might be the D (6 bases). V shed 6 bases and J shed 4 bases, with 13 bases lying between them. Germline lookup yields CDR1 SQVTM and CDR2 ANQGSEA. The length of the CDR3 is 12 residues. The CDR3 nucleotides read TGCAGCGTAGCGGGCACCAAGTACGAGCAGTACTTC. As protein: CSVAGTKYEQYF.

The V gene is TRBV6-5, the J gene TRBJ1-2; maybe TRBD1 (6 bases). The CDR3 covers 16 residues. Germline V gene sequence: CDR1 MNHEY, CDR2 SVGAGI. Between the trimmed V and J ends, which lost 1 base and 2 bases, there was a span of 14 bases. CDR3 amino acids: CASSYFPTGRNYGYTF. Written as DNA, the CDR3 is TGTGCCAGCAGTTACTTCCCGACAGGAAGAAACTATGGCTACACCTTC.

This clone was seen more than once but under ten times. This sequence joins TRBV27 and TRBJ1-2; weak D call: TRBD1 (5 bases). Germline CDR1 MNHEY, CDR2 SMNVEV (reference sequence). Deletions cut 0 bases from V and 4 bases from J, with 21 bases between. This CDR3 region has 18 residues. In DNA, the CDR3 is TGTGCCAGCAGTTTATCAATTGGGACCGACCTTTCTTTCTATGGCTACACCTTC. Protein product: CASSLSIGTDLSFYGYTF.

The V and J genes are TRBV5-1 and TRBJ2-7, with D maybe TRBD2 (6 bases). Per the germline V gene, CDR1 is SGHRS and CDR2 is YFSETQ. V was trimmed by 0 bases and J by 0 bases, leaving 10 bases between them. The CDR3 is 15 residues long. CDR3 region: CASSLAVGSSYEQYF. The CDR3 DNA sequence: TGCGCCAGCAGCTTGGCCGTCGGGAGCTCCTACGAGCAGTACTTC.

The V call is TRBV7-3, the J call TRBJ2-3, with 7 bases lining up with TRBD2. The ends lost 3 bases at V and 6 bases at J; junction bases unmatched: 6. This CDR3 has 14 residues. CDR1 and CDR2 (germline): SGHTA, FQGTGA. The CDR3 DNA reads as TGTGCCAGCAGCTTTGGCGGGAGTATGGATACGCAGTATTTT. Protein: CASSFGGSMDTQYF.

The chain joins TRBV19 to TRBJ1-5, with a possible D match to TRBD1 (5 bases). Germline assignment: CDR1 LNHDA and CDR2 SQIVND (reference sequence). There are 16 residues in the CDR3. V gave up 4 bases and J gave up 1 base, with 14 bases separating them. The CDR3 bases are TGTGCCAGTAGTAAGTACCCCGGGGGGAGCAATCAGCCCCAGCATTTT. This sequence encodes CASSKYPGGSNQPQHF. Complete variable domain (other parts from reference TRBV19 and TRBJ1-5): DGGITQSPKYLFRKEGQNVTLSCEQNLNHDAMYWYRQDPGQGLRLIYYSQIVNDFQKGDIAEGYSVSREKKESFPLTVTSAQKNPTAFYLCASSKYPGGSNQPQHFGDGTRLSIL.